A selection of T cell receptor beta chains follows, all from one sample in a study of T cell changes during pregnancy in multiple sclerosis. Using immunoSEQ multiplex PCR, the repertoire was profiled, and TCRdb retains in-frame clones only, with some absent. Among about 64,000 clones listed, roughly 92% were seen once. The specimen comprised peripheral blood, sampled in the second trimester of pregnancy. These receptors all come from a female donor with multiple sclerosis, enrolled in a pregnancy study. Both conserved end residues are part of each CDR3. The D gene is left open where the match is weak. The size entry is marked missing in some rows and otherwise reads once, few, many or a size class.

NA	TRBV6-1	TRBD1	TRBJ1-4	TGTGCCAGCAGTTTAGGACAGGGTAATGAAAAACTGTTTTTT	CASSLGQGNEKLFF
NA	TRBV2	TRBD2	TRBJ2-1	TGTGCCAGCAGGGGAGCGGGAGGCCCCGCCAAGGAGCAGTTCTTC	CASRGAGGPAKEQFF
NA	TRBV27	TRBD2	TRBJ2-7	TGTGCCAGCAGACTAGCGGGAGGGTTCTACGAGCAGTACTTC	CASRLAGGFYEQYF
once	TRBV7-9	TRBD2	TRBJ2-1	TGTGCCAGCAGCAACCCGGGACTAGCGCTAAATGAGCAGTTCTTC	CASSNPGLALNEQFF
NA	TRBV28	NA	TRBJ2-6	TGTGCCAGCAGTTCGAGCGGGGGGGCCAACGTCCTGACTTTC	CASSSSGGANVLTF
NA	TRBV6-1	TRBD2	TRBJ2-1	TGTGCCAGCAGTGAAGTACTAGCGGGAGGCAATGAGCAGTTCTTC	CASSEVLAGGNEQFF
NA	TRBV5-1	TRBD1	TRBJ1-2	TGCGCCAGCAGCTCGGGACAGCATAACTATGGCTACACCTTC	CASSSGQHNYGYTF
NA	TRBV27	NA	TRBJ1-2	TGTGCCAGCAGACAGGGACCTCCCGGCTATGGCTACACCTTC	CASRQGPPGYGYTF
NA	TRBV7-2	NA	TRBJ1-2	TGTGCCAGCAGCTTAGGGCAGGGGAACTATGGCTACACCTTC	CASSLGQGNYGYTF
NA	TRBV6-5	NA	TRBJ1-2	TGTGCCAGCAGTGACTGGGACACCGAAAACTATGGCTACACCTTC	CASSDWDTENYGYTF
NA	TRBV10-1	NA	TRBJ2-3	TGCGCCAGCAGTGAGTCACTCAGCACAGATACGCAGTATTTT	CASSESLSTDTQYF
NA	TRBV18	NA	TRBJ2-2	TGTGCCAGCTCACCACAGGGGGCCGGGGAGCTGTTTTTT	CASSPQGAGELFF
NA	TRBV5-1	TRBD2	TRBJ2-3	TGCGCCAGCAGCTTCGGGATTAGCGGGAGTTCTCCACAGCAGTATTTT	CASSFGISGSSPQQYF
NA	TRBV7-8	TRBD2	TRBJ2-1	TGTGCCAGCAGGTTACTAGCGGGAGCCCTCAATGGCCAGTTCTTC	CASRLLAGALNGQFF
NA	TRBV30	TRBD1	TRBJ1-5	TGTGCCTGGAGTCGGCCAGGGGGCTGGGATCAGCCCCAGCATTTT	CAWSRPGGWDQPQHF
NA	TRBV19	TRBD2	TRBJ2-1	TGTGCCAGTAAGAAAGCCCTAGCGGGAGGGCCGGAAGGGGGTGAGCAGTTCTTC	CASKKALAGGPEGGEQFF
once	TRBV4-1	TRBD2	TRBJ2-3	TGCGCCAGCAGCCAAAAAGGACTAGCGAGCACAGATACGCAGTATTTT	CASSQKGLASTDTQYF
once	TRBV19	TRBD1	TRBJ1-1	TGTGCCAGTCCCGGGACAGGGACCACTGAAGCTTTCTTT	CASPGTGTTEAFF
once	TRBV9	TRBD2	TRBJ2-2	TGTGCCAGCAGCCCTAGGCGGGAGCACACCGGGGAGCTGTTTTTT	CASSPRREHTGELFF
NA	TRBV27	TRBD1	TRBJ1-1	TGTGCCAGCAGTTCCTTAGGTGGGACAGGGGGCAGGGACACTGAAGCTTTCTTT	CASSSLGGTGGRDTEAFF
NA	TRBV11-2	TRBD2	TRBJ2-1	TGTGCCAGCAGCTTTAGCGGGAGGTCGTACAATGAGCAGTTCTTC	CASSFSGRSYNEQFF
NA	TRBV7-2	TRBD1	TRBJ2-5	TGTGCCAGCAGCTTGCTGACAGCCGGGACAGGGAAGGGGGCCCAGTACTTC	CASSLLTAGTGKGAQYF
NA	TRBV6-1	NA	TRBJ1-3	TGTGCCATCCAACAGGGCAGCAGAAACACCATATATTTT	CAIQQGSRNTIYF